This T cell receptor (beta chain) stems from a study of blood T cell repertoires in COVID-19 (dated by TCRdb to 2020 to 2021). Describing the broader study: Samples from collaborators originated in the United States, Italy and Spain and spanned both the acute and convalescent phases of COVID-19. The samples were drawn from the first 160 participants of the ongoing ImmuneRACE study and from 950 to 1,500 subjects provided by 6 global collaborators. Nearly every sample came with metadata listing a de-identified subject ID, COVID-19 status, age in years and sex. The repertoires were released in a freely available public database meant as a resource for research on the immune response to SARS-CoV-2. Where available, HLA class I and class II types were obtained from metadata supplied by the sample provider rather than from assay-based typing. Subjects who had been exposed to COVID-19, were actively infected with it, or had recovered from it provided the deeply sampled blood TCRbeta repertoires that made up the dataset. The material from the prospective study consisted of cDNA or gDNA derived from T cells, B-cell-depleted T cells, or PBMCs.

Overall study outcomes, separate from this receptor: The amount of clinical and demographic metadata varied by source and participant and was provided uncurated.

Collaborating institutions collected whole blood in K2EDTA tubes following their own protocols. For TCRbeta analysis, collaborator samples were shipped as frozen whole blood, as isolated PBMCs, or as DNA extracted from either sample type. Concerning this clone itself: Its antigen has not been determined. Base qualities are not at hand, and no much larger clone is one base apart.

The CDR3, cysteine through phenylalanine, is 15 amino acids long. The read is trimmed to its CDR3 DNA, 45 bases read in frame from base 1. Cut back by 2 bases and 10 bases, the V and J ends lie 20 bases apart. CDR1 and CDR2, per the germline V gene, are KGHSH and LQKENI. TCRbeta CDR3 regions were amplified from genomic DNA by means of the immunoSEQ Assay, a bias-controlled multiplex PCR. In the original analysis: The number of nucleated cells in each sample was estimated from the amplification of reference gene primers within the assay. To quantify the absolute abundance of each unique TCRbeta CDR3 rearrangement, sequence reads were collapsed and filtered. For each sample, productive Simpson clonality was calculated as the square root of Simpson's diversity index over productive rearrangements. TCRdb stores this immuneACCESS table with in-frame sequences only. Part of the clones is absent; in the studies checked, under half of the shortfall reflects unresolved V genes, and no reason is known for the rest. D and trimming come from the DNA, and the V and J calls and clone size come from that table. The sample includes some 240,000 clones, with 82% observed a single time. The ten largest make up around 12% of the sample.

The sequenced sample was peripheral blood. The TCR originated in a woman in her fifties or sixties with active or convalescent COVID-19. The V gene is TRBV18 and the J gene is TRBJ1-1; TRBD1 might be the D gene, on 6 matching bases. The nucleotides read TGTGCCAGCTCACCAGGACAACAGGGAATTTCTCGAGCTTTCTTT. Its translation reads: CASSPGQQGISRAFF.